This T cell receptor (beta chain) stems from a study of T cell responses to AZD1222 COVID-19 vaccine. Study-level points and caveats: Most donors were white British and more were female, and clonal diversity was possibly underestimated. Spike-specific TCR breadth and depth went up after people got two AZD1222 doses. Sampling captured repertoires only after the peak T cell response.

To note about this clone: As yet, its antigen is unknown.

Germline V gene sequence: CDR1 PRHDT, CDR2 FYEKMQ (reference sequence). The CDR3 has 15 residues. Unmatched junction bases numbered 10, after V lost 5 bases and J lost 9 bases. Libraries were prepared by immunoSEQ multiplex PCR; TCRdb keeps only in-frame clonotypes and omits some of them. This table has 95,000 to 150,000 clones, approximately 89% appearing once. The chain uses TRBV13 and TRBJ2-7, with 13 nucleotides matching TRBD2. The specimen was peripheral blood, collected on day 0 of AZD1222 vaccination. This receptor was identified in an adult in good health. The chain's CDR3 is CASSVRTSGGGVQYF. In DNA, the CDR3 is TGTGCCAGCAGCGTCCGGACTAGCGGGGGAGGCGTGCAGTACTTC.